One and the same sample provided the 31 T cell receptor beta chains below, sequenced in a study of cytomegalovirus exposure and HLA in healthy donors. Assay: immunoSEQ multiplex PCR; the TCRdb copy retains only in-frame clones and omits some. The sample holds 110,000 or so clones; 88% are singletons and the top ten take more than 2%. Sequenced material: PBMCs. These TCRs come from a woman aged 18 to 35 in good health and CMV-seronegative.

The rearrangement joins TRBV9 to TRBJ2-1; 9 bases align to TRBD1. The CDR3 contains 18 residues. J lost 9 bases, V lost 0 bases, and 16 bases had no gene match. From germline, CDR1 is SGDLS and CDR2 YYNGEE. For the CDR3, the DNA is TGTGCCAGCAGCGTAGATCCCCGTCGGGGACAGGGAGAGGCTGAGCAGTTCTTC. Amino acid sequence: CASSVDPRRGQGEAEQFF.

The V call is TRBV5-6, the J call TRBJ2-7, with D possibly TRBD1 on 5 matching bases. CDR3 size: 13 residues. Trimming shortened V by 4 bases and J by 3 bases, and 11 bases separated the two germline ends. CDR1 is SGHDT and CDR2 is YYEEEE in the germline V gene. The CDR3 reads CASSRQYNYEQYF. CDR3 in DNA: TGTGCCAGCAGCCGACAGTATAACTACGAGCAGTACTTC.

This chain connects TRBV6-4 to TRBJ2-7, with TRBD1 identical over 8 bases. There are 16 residues in the CDR3. V was clipped by 0 bases and J by 2 bases; unmatched bases: 6. Per germline, CDR1 MRHNA and CDR2 SNTAGT. CDR3 in DNA: TGTGCCAGCAGTGACTCTTCCGGACAGGGAACCTACGAGCAGTACTTC. This sequence encodes CASSDSSGQGTYEQYF.

The gene calls are TRBV5-8 and TRBJ2-3; 7 positions agree with TRBD2. The V and J ends lost 2 bases and 2 bases, in that order; junction bases with no gene match: 5. Germline CDR1 and CDR2: SGHTS and YDEGEE. CDR3 length: 15 amino acids. This CDR3 is CASSFELANTDTQYF. CDR3 DNA sequence: TGTGCCAGCAGCTTCGAACTAGCGAACACAGATACGCAGTATTTT.

V and J are TRBV29-1 and TRBJ1-2; no clear D gene. The CDR3 length is 12 residues. Germline CDR1 SQVTM, CDR2 ANQGSEA. Trimming shortened V by 6 bases and J by 10 bases, and 18 bases separated the two germline ends. CDR3 region: CSVGNPNQVYTF. The CDR3 DNA reads TGCAGCGTCGGTAACCCCAACCAGGTCTACACCTTC.

The chain recombines TRBV7-9 with TRBJ2-7; D is undetermined. Germline loops: CDR1 SEHNR, CDR2 FQNEAQ (reference sequence). V was cut by 1 base and J by 4 bases, with 5 bases left in between. This CDR3 contains 12 residues. CDR3 in DNA: TGTGCCAGCAGCTTAGGCAGGTACGAGCAGTACTTC. Amino acid sequence: CASSLGRYEQYF.

The chain carries TRBV30 and TRBJ2-1, with 11 bases that match TRBD2. Per the germline V gene, CDR1 is GTSNPN and CDR2 is SVGIG (reference sequence). The CDR3 runs 17 residues. Trimming at V came to 4 bases and at J to 15 bases, leaving 23 bases not matched to a gene. The CDR3 sequence is CAWMRPFSGRAELRLFF. The CDR3 DNA is TGTGCCTGGATGAGACCCTTTAGCGGGAGGGCCGAACTCCGCTTGTTCTTC.

V usage is TRBV5-1 and J usage is TRBJ1-1, with TRBD1 matching 10 bases. The CDR3 contains 14 residues. The germline V gene has CDR1 SGHRS and CDR2 YFSETQ. The V gene end was trimmed by 0 bases and the J gene end by 4 bases; junction bases not matched to a gene: 0. CDR3 DNA sequence: TGCGCCAGCAGCTTGGGGACAGGGGGCACTGAAGCTTTCTTT. This translates into CASSLGTGGTEAFF. The full variable domain, its missing parts supplied by reference TRBV5-1 and TRBJ1-1, is KAGVTQTPRYLIKTRGQQVTLSCSPISGHRSVSWYQQTPGQGLQFLFEYFSETQRNKGNFPGRFSGRQFSNSRSEMNVSTLELGDSALYLCASSLGTGGTEAFFGQGTRLTVV.

Turning to this clone: The same CDR3 is also encoded by other DNA sequences in this sample. The chain recombines TRBV11-3 with TRBJ2-7; 11 positions match TRBD2. The germline V gene has CDR1 SGHNT and CDR2 YENEEA. V was clipped by 5 bases and J by 3 bases; unmatched bases: 3. The CDR3 is 14 amino acids. CDR3 sequence (DNA): TGTGCCAGCAGCCCTACTAGCGGGAGCTACGAGCAGTACTTC. Translating it yields CASSPTSGSYEQYF.

The chain combines TRBV19 with TRBJ1-2, with D tentatively TRBD1 (5 bases). CDR1 LNHDA and CDR2 SQIVND come from the germline V gene (reference sequence). CDR3 length: 12 residues. Trimming took off 2 bases at V and 7 bases at J, with 8 bases between the two ends. The DNA of the CDR3 is TGTGCCAGTAGTATAATAACAGGTGGCTACACCTTC. Translating it yields CASSIITGGYTF. Full variable domain (outside the CDR3, taken from reference TRBV19 and TRBJ1-2): DGGITQSPKYLFRKEGQNVTLSCEQNLNHDAMYWYRQDPGQGLRLIYYSQIVNDFQKGDIAEGYSVSREKKESFPLTVTSAQKNPTAFYLCASSIITGGYTFGSGTRLTVV.

This clone occurred once. CDR3 DNA: TGTGCCAGCAGCCAAATCGGGACAGGGGTTGACTATGGCTACACCTTC. Translated, it gives CASSQIGTGVDYGYTF. The genes are TRBV7-2 and TRBJ1-2; 10 bases are shared with TRBD1. This CDR3 spans 16 amino acids. J lost 3 bases, V lost 5 bases, and 9 bases had no gene match. The germline CDR1 and CDR2 sequences are SGHTA and FQGNSA.

The chain is built from TRBV7-2 and TRBJ2-7, with D unclear. This CDR3 comprises 14 residues. The germline CDR1 and CDR2 sequences are SGHTA and FQGNSA. V was cut by 1 base and J by 6 bases, with 13 bases left in between. The CDR3 is CASSLGIAGTEQYF. CDR3 bases: TGTGCCAGCAGCTTAGGAATCGCCGGTACCGAGCAGTACTTC.

The chain is built from TRBV30 and TRBJ1-2, with a tentative D call TRBD1 (6 bases). Germline V CDR1 and CDR2: GTSNPN, SVGIG (reference sequence). Deletions cut 4 bases from V and 6 bases from J, with 12 bases between. This CDR3 comprises 12 residues. Here the CDR3 reads CAWTPHRDGYTF. The CDR3 nucleotides read TGTGCCTGGACCCCTCACAGGGATGGCTACACCTTC.

This CDR3 reads CASSRTGQTPGYGYTF. CDR3 in DNA: TGTGCCAGTAGTCGAACTGGACAGACACCAGGCTATGGCTACACCTTC. The chain is built from TRBV19 and TRBJ1-2; D may be TRBD1 (6 bases). The CDR3 runs 16 residues. The V and J ends lost 5 bases and 4 bases respectively, with 20 bases between them. CDR1 and CDR2 (germline): LNHDA, SQIVND (reference sequence).

The chain recombines TRBV6-5 with TRBJ2-7; a possible D gene is TRBD1 (7 bases). Trimming shortened V by 0 bases and J by 2 bases, and 14 bases separated the two germline ends. The V gene's germline CDR1 is MNHEY and CDR2 SVGAGI. The CDR3 consists of 16 residues. Written as DNA, the CDR3 is TGTGCCAGCAGTTACTCGGCGGGACAGAGGACCTACGAGCAGTACTTC. It is translated as CASSYSAGQRTYEQYF.

The gene calls are TRBV6-5 and TRBJ1-3; 8 nucleotides match TRBD1. This CDR3 contains 16 residues. CDR1 and CDR2 from the germline V gene are MNHEY and SVGAGI. J gave up 4 bases and V 0 bases, and 5 bases lay outside the gene matches. In DNA form, the CDR3 reads TGTGCCAGCAGTTACTCGAGTCCAGGGGGCGGAAACACCATATATTTT. Amino acids: CASSYSSPGGGNTIYF.

The J gene is TRBJ2-7, the V gene TRBV20-1, with D possibly being TRBD2 (5 bases). From germline, CDR1 is DFQATT and CDR2 SNEGSKA (reference sequence). CDR3 length equals 11 residues. Trimming stripped 8 bases from V and 2 bases from J, with 10 bases between. CDR3 DNA: TGCAGTTCCCCGGGGACCTACGAGCAGTACTTC. Its protein product is CSSPGTYEQYF.

In DNA form, the CDR3 reads TGTGCCAGCAGCTTAGCGGGGGGTATCCAAGAGACCCAGTACTTC. This encodes CASSLAGGIQETQYF. V and J are TRBV5-4 and TRBJ2-5, with 9 bases lining up with TRBD2. After removal of 2 bases from V and 1 base from J, the junction contained 3 bases not matched to a gene. CDR1 is SGHNT and CDR2 is YYREEE in the germline V gene (reference sequence). The CDR3 has 15 amino acids.

The count of this clone is one. The chain is built from TRBV30 and TRBJ2-5, with D perhaps matching TRBD1 (6 bases). Germline V gives CDR1 GTSNPN, CDR2 SVGIG (reference sequence). The CDR3 is 13 residues long. The V end was cut by 4 bases, the J end by 2 bases, with 11 bases between. The CDR3 protein is CAWIRTDQETQYF. The CDR3 DNA sequence: TGTGCCTGGATAAGGACAGATCAAGAGACCCAGTACTTC.

The V and J genes are TRBV5-6 and TRBJ2-7, with D possibly TRBD2 on 5 matching bases. Trimming took off 4 bases at V and 1 base at J, with 12 bases between the two ends. The germline CDR1 and CDR2 sequences are SGHDT and YYEEEE. CDR3 length: 14 residues. CDR3 sequence reads: CASSPFGNSYEQYF. DNA of the CDR3: TGTGCCAGCAGCCCTTTCGGGAATTCCTACGAGCAGTACTTC.

The CDR3 DNA reads TGCAGCGCAGCAACAGCTCCAATCCAGCCCCAGCATTTT. Translation gives CSAATAPIQPQHF. This chain connects TRBV29-1 to TRBJ1-5; D call uncertain. V lost 7 bases and J 7 bases, leaving 17 bases between the germline ends. Germline V CDR1 and CDR2: SQVTM, ANQGSEA. The CDR3 has 13 amino acids.

The chain combines TRBV7-2 with TRBJ1-1; D possibly corresponds to TRBD1 (5 bases). The germline gives CDR1 SGHTA, CDR2 FQGNSA. Between the trimmed V and J ends, which lost 4 bases and 3 bases, there was a span of 12 bases. The CDR3 spans 14 residues. Here the CDR3 reads CASSSQGRDTEAFF. The CDR3 coding sequence is TGTGCCAGCAGCTCCCAGGGTAGGGACACTGAAGCTTTCTTT.

This chain joins TRBV9 and TRBJ2-2, with D tentatively TRBD2 (6 bases). This CDR3 spans 17 amino acids. Trimming removed 4 bases from V and 4 bases from J, with 20 bases in between. Germline CDR1 and CDR2: SGDLS and YYNGEE. CDR3 DNA: TGTGCCAGCAGCTCACGGACGGACACCGGGAGCACCGGGGAGCTGTTTTTT. Translation: CASSSRTDTGSTGELFF.

The genes are TRBV5-1 and TRBJ2-6; D is uncertain. CDR3 length: 13 amino acids. The germline V gene has CDR1 SGHRS and CDR2 YFSETQ. The ends were cut back, 7 bases at V and 6 bases at J, with 11 bases in the middle. This chain's CDR3 is CASRTILANVLTF. The CDR3, as DNA: TGCGCCAGCCGCACAATTTTGGCCAACGTCCTGACTTTC.

The chain carries TRBV5-1 and TRBJ2-7; D is perhaps TRBD2 (5 bases). The ends were cut back, 1 base at V and 9 bases at J, with 23 bases in the middle. Germline CDR1 SGHRS, CDR2 YFSETQ. The CDR3 is 16 residues long. CDR3 sequence: CASSLLPSGSESGQYF. The CDR3 DNA reads TGCGCCAGCAGCTTGCTACCTTCGGGATCCGAAAGTGGGCAGTACTTC. Drawing the rest from reference TRBV5-1 and TRBJ2-7, the complete variable domain is KAGVTQTPRYLIKTRGQQVTLSCSPISGHRSVSWYQQTPGQGLQFLFEYFSETQRNKGNFPGRFSGRQFSNSRSEMNVSTLELGDSALYLCASSLLPSGSESGQYFGPGTRLTVT.

The chain has TRBV9 and TRBJ2-1; TRBD1 is a possible D gene (7 bases). V was cut by 2 bases and J by 4 bases, with 13 bases left in between. Germline values: CDR1 SGDLS, CDR2 YYNGEE. This CDR3 comprises 15 residues. CDR3 amino acids: CASSVGGGGYNEQFF. As DNA, the CDR3 is TGTGCCAGCAGCGTTGGAGGGGGCGGATACAATGAGCAGTTCTTC.

The chain carries TRBV19 and TRBJ1-6; 7 bases line up with TRBD1. The germline gives CDR1 LNHDA, CDR2 SQIVND (reference sequence). CDR3 length: 15 amino acids. Losses at the gene ends were 6 bases for V and 7 bases for J; bases not matched to a gene: 9. CDR3 bases: TGTGCCAGTAGACGTGGGACAGAAGTAAATTCACCCCTCCACTTT. This gives the protein CASRRGTEVNSPLHF. The variable domain in full, with the rest retrieved from reference TRBV19 and TRBJ1-6, is DGGITQSPKYLFRKEGQNVTLSCEQNLNHDAMYWYRQDPGQGLRLIYYSQIVNDFQKGDIAEGYSVSREKKESFPLTVTSAQKNPTAFYLCASRRGTEVNSPLHFGNGTRLTVT.

The rearrangement joins TRBV5-1 to TRBJ2-7, with no clear D. The V gene lost 4 bases and the J gene lost 3 bases, with 14 bases spanning the gap. Looked up from germline, CDR1 is SGHRS and CDR2 is YFSETQ. This CDR3 has 14 residues. The chain's CDR3 is CASSLEAGYYEQYF. In DNA form, the CDR3 reads TGCGCCAGCAGCCTCGAGGCCGGATACTACGAGCAGTACTTC.

V usage is TRBV4-3 and J usage is TRBJ2-3; 8 nucleotides align to TRBD2. CDR1 is LGHNA and CDR2 is YSLEER in the germline V gene. V shed 2 bases and J 0 bases; nucleotides not matched to a gene: 4. This CDR3 spans 16 amino acids. The CDR3 nucleotides read TGCGCCAGCAGCCAAACTAGCGGACCTAGCACAGATACGCAGTATTTT. It specifies CASSQTSGPSTDTQYF.

In its sample, this clone was seen once. The chain combines TRBV7-2 with TRBJ1-5, with D perhaps matching TRBD1 (5 bases). The CDR3 extends over 15 amino acids. CDR1 and CDR2 (germline): SGHTA, FQGNSA. Trimming stripped 0 bases from V and 6 bases from J, with 12 bases between. CDR3 region: CASSLAGPRGQPQHF. DNA of the CDR3: TGTGCCAGCAGCTTAGCCGGACCAAGGGGTCAGCCCCAGCATTTT.

The chain recombines TRBV2 with TRBJ2-7; D is perhaps TRBD2 (5 bases). With 6 bases removed from V and 2 bases from J, the gap between germline ends came to 8 bases. The CDR3 is 12 amino acids. The V gene's germline CDR1 is SNHLY and CDR2 FYNNEI. The CDR3 DNA follows: TGTGCCAGCAGCGGGGAAACCTACGAGCAGTACTTC. Its translation is CASSGETYEQYF. The variable domain in full, with the rest retrieved from reference TRBV2 and TRBJ2-7, is EPEVTQTPSHQVTQMGQEVILRCVPISNHLYFYWYRQILGQKVEFLVSFYNNEISEKSEIFDDQFSVERPDGSNFTLKIRSTKLEDSAMYFCASSGETYEQYFGPGTRLTVT.